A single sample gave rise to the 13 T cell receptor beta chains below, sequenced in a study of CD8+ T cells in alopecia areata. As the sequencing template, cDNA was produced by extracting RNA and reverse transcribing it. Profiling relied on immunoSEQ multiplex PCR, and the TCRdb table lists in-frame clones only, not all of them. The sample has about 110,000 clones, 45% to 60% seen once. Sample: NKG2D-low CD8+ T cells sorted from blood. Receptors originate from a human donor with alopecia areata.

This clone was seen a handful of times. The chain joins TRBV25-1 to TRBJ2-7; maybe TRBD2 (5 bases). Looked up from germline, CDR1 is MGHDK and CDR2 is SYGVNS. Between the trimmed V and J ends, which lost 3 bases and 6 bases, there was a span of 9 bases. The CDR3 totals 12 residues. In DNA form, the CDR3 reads TGTGCCAGCAGTGACACTAGGGCCGAGCAGTACTTC. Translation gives CASSDTRAEQYF.

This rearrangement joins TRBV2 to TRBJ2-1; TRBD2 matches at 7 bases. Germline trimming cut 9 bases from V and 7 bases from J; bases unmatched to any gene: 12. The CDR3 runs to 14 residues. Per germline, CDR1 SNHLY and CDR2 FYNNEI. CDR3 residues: CARQPPSGNNEQFF. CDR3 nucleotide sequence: TGTGCCAGACAACCTCCTAGCGGCAATAATGAGCAGTTCTTC.

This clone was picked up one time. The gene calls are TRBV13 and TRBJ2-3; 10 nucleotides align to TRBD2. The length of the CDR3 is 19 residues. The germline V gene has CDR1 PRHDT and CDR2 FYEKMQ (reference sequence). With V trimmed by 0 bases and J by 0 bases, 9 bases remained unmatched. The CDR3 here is CASSLGSSQAGGSTDTQYF. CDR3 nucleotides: TGTGCCAGCAGCTTAGGCTCCAGTCAAGCGGGAGGGAGCACAGATACGCAGTATTTT. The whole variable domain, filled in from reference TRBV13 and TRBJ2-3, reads AAGVIQSPRHLIKEKRETATLKCYPIPRHDTVYWYQQGPGQDPQFLISFYEKMQSDKGSIPDRFSAQQFSDYHSELNMSSLELGDSALYFCASSLGSSQAGGSTDTQYFGPGTRLTVL.

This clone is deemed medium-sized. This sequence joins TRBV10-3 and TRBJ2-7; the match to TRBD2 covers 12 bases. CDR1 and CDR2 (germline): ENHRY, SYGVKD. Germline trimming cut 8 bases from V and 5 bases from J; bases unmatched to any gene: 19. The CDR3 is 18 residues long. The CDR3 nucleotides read TGTGCCATCCAGGGGTCTAGCGGGAGGGCCAAACAGAGAGACGAGCAGTACTTC. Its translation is CAIQGSSGRAKQRDEQYF.

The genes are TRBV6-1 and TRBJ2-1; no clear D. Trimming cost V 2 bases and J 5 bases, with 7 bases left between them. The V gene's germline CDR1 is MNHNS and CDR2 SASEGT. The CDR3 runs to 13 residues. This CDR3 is CASSEYPNNEQFF. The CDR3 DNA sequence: TGTGCCAGCAGTGAATATCCGAACAATGAGCAGTTCTTC.

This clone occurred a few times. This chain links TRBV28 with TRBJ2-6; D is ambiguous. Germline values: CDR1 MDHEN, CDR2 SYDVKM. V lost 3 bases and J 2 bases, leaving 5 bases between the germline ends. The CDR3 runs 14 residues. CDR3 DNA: TGTGCCAGCAGTTTTAAGGCTGGGGCCAACGTCCTGACTTTC. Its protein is CASSFKAGANVLTF.

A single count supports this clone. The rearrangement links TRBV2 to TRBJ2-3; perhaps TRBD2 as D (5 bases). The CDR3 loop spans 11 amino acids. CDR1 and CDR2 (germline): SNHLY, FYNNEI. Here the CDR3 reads CTARDTDTQYF. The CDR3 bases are TGTACTGCACGGGACACAGATACGCAGTATTTT.

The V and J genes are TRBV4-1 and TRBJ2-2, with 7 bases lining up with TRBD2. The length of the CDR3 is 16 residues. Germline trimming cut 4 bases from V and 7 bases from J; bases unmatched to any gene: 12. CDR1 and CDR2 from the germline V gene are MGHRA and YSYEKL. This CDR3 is CASSPAGTTLYGELFF. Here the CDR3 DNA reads TGCGCCAGCAGCCCGGCCGGGACTACCCTATACGGGGAGCTGTTTTTT.

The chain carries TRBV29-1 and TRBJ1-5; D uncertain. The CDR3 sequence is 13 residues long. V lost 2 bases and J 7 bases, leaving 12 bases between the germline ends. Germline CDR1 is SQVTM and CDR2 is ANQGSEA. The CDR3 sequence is CSVEMGFGQPQHF. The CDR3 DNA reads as TGCAGCGTTGAAATGGGGTTCGGGCAGCCCCAGCATTTT.

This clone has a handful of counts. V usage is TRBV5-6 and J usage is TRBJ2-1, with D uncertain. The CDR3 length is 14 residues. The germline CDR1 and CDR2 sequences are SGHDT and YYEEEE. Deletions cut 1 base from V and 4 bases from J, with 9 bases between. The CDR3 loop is CASSLPTKYNEQFF. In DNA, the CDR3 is TGTGCCAGCAGCTTGCCAACTAAATACAATGAGCAGTTCTTC.

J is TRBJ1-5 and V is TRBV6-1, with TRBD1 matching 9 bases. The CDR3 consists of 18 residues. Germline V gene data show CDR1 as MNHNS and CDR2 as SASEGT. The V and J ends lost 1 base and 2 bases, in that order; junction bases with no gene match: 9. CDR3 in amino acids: CASSEGSQGAHGNQPQHF. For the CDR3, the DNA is TGTGCCAGCAGTGAAGGTTCACAGGGGGCCCATGGCAATCAGCCCCAGCATTTT.

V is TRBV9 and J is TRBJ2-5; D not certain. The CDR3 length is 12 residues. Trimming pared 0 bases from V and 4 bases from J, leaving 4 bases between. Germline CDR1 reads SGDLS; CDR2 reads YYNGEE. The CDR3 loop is CASSVDSETQYF. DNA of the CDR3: TGTGCCAGCAGCGTAGATTCAGAGACCCAGTACTTC.

The CDR3 region is CASSGTADTQYF. The CDR3 nucleotides are TGTGCCAGCTCAGGGACCGCAGATACGCAGTATTTT. The V gene is TRBV27, the J gene TRBJ2-3; D assignment may be TRBD1 or TRBD2 (5 bases each). CDR1 and CDR2 (germline): MNHEY, SMNVEV (reference sequence). The CDR3 consists of 12 residues. V was cut by 8 bases and J by 4 bases, with 10 bases left in between.